This record looks at one TCR beta chain sequence and its context. CDR3 size: 20 residues. Germline V gene data show CDR1 as MDHEN and CDR2 as SYDVKM. Deletions cut 4 bases from V and 0 bases from J, with 22 bases between. This specimen belongs to a study of blood T cell repertoires in COVID-19. Study as a whole: PBMCs, B-cell-depleted T cells, or T cells provided the cDNA or gDNA that made up the material.

Only in-frame clones appear in the TCRdb table, and some are missing; sequencing was by immunoSEQ multiplex PCR. The sample yields under 100,000 clones, around four fifths seen once. The chain joins TRBV28 to TRBJ2-6; D may be TRBD2 (6 bases). This sequence was found in a woman aged 70-85 years with active or convalescent COVID-19. The sequenced material came from peripheral blood. The CDR3 DNA reads as TGTGCCAGCAGTTCCCTCGGGACTCTTGGGGTTAGCTCTGGGGCCAACGTCCTGACTTTC. Protein: CASSSLGTLGVSSGANVLTF.